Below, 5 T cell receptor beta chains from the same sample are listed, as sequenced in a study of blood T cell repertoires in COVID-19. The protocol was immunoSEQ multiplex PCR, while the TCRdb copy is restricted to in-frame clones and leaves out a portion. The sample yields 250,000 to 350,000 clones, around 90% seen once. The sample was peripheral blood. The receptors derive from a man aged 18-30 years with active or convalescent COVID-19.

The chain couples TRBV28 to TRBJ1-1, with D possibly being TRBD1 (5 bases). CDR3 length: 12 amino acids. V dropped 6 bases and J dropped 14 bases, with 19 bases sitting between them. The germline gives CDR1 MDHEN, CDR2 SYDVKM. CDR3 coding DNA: TGTGCCAGCAGCGGAAGGGACGCGGGGGTGTTCTTT. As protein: CASSGRDAGVFF.

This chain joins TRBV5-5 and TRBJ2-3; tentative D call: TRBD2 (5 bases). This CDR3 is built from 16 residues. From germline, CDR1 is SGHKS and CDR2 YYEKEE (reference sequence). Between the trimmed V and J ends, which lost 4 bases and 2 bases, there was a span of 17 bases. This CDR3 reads CASSPTEGRYTDTQYF. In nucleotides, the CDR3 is TGTGCCAGCAGCCCCACCGAGGGCCGATACACAGATACGCAGTATTTT.

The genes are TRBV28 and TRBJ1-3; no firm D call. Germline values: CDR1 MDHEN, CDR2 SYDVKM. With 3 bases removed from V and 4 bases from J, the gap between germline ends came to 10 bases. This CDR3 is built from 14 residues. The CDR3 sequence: CASSFSGLGNTIYF. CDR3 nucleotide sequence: TGTGCCAGCAGTTTTTCTGGACTAGGAAACACCATATATTTT. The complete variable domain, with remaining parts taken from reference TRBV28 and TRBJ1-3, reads DVKVTQSSRYLVKRTGEKVFLECVQDMDHENMFWYRQDPGLGLRLIYFSYDVKMKEKGDIPEGYSVSREKKERFSLILESASTNQTSMYLCASSFSGLGNTIYFGEGSWLTVV.

The CDR3 sequence: CASSYGGRYTDTQYF. DNA for the CDR3: TGTGCCAGCTCTTACGGCGGGAGGTACACAGATACGCAGTATTTT. The gene calls are TRBV19 and TRBJ2-3; 8 bases align to TRBD2. V dropped 9 bases and J dropped 2; count of bases not matched to a gene: 10. CDR3 length equals 15 residues. Germline CDR1 is LNHDA and CDR2 is SQIVND (reference sequence).

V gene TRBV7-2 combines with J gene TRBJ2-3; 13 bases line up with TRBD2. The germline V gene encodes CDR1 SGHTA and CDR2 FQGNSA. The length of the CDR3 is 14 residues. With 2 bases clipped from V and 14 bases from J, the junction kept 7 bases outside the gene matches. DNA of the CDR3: TGTGCCAGCAGCTTAATACTAGCGGGAGGGCTGTCGTATTTT. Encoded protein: CASSLILAGGLSYF.